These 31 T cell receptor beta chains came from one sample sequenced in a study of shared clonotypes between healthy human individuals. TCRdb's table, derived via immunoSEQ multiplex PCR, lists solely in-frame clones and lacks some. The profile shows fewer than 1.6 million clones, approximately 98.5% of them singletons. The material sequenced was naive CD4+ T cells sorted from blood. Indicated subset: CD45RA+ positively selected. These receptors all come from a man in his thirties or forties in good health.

The CDR3: CASSSTISGANVLTF. CDR3 in DNA: TGCGCCAGCAGCTCGACCATATCTGGGGCCAACGTCCTGACTTTC. The chain has TRBV5-1 and TRBJ2-6; D uncertain. The V end was cut by 3 bases, the J end by 1 base, with 8 bases between. Germline V lookup: CDR1 SGHRS, CDR2 YFSETQ. The CDR3 is made up of 15 amino acids. Looking up the rest from reference TRBV5-1 and TRBJ2-6 gives the full variable domain: KAGVTQTPRYLIKTRGQQVTLSCSPISGHRSVSWYQQTPGQGLQFLFEYFSETQRNKGNFPGRFSGRQFSNSRSEMNVSTLELGDSALYLCASSSTISGANVLTFGAGSRLTVL.

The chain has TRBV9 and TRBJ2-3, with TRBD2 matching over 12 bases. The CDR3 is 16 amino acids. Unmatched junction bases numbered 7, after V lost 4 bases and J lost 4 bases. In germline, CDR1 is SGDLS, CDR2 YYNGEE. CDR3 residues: CASSSGTSGYADTQYF. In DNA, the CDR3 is TGTGCCAGCAGCTCCGGGACTAGCGGGTACGCAGATACGCAGTATTTT.

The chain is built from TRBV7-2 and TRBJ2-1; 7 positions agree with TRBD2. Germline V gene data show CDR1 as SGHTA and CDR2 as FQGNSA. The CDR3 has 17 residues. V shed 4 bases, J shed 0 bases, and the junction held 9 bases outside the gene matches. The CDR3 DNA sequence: TGTGCCAGCAGCTCCCTTCCAGCGGGGAGCTCCTACAATGAGCAGTTCTTC. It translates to CASSSLPAGSSYNEQFF.

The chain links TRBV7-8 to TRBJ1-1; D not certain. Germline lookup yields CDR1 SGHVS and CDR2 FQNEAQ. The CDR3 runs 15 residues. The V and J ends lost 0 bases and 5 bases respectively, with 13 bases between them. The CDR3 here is CASSLARQGGTEAFF. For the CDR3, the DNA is TGTGCCAGCAGCTTAGCTAGACAAGGCGGGACTGAAGCTTTCTTT.

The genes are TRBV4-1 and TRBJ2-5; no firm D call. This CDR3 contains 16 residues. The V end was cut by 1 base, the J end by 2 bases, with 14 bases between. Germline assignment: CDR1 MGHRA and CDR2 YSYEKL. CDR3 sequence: CASSQGDYGLQETQYF. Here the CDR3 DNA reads TGCGCCAGCAGCCAAGGCGATTACGGGCTTCAAGAGACCCAGTACTTC.

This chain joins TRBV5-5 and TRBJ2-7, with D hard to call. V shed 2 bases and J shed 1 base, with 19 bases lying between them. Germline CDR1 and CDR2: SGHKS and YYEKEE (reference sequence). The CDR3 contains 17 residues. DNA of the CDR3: TGTGCCAGCAGCTTCTTTCTTGGCCCCGTCTCTTCCTACGAGCAGTACTTC. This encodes CASSFFLGPVSSYEQYF.

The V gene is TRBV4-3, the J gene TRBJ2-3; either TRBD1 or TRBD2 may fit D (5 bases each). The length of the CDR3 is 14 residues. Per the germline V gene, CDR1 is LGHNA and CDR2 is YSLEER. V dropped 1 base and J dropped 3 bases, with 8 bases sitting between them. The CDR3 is CASSQGGGTDTQYF. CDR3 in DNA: TGCGCCAGCAGCCAAGGGGGCGGGACAGATACGCAGTATTTT.

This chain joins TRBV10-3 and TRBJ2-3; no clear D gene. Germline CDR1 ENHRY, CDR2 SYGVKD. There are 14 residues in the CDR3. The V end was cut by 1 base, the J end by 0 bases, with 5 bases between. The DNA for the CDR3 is TGTGCCATCAGTGAGTACTATAGCACAGATACGCAGTATTTT. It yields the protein CAISEYYSTDTQYF.

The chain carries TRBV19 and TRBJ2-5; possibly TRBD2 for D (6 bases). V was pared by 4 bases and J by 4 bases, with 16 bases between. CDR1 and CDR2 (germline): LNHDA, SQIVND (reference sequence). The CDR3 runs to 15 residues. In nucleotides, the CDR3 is TGTGCCAGTAGTAGTTGGGACTCGAAATCAGAGACCCAGTACTTC. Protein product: CASSSWDSKSETQYF.

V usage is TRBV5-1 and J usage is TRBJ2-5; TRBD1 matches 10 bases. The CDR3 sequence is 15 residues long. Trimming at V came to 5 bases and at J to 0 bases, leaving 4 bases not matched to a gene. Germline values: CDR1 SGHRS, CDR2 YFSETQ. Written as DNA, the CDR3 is TGCGCCAGCAGTTGGACAGGGGGACACCAAGAGACCCAGTACTTC. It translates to CASSWTGGHQETQYF.

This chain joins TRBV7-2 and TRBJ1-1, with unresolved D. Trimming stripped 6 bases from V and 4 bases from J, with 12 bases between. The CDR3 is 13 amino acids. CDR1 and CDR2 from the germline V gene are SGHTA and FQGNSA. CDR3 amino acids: CASSKTTGTEAFF. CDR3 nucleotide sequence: TGTGCCAGCAGTAAAACCACCGGCACTGAAGCTTTCTTT.

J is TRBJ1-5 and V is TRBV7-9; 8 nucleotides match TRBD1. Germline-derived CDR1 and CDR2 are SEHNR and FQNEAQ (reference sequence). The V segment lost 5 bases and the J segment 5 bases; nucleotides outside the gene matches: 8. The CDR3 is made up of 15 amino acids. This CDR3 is CASSRSDRVDQPQHF. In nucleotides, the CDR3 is TGTGCCAGCAGCAGATCGGACAGGGTAGATCAGCCCCAGCATTTT.

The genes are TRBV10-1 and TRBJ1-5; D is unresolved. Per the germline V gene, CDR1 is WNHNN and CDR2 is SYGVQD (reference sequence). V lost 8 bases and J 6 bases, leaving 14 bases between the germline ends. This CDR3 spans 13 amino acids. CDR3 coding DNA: TGCGCCAGCCTTATCGTCCCGTGTCAGCCCCAGCATTTT. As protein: CASLIVPCQPQHF.

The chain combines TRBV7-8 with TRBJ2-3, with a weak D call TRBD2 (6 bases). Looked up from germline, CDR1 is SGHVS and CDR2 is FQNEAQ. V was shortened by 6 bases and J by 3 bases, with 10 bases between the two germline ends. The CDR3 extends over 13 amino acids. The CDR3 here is CASRGRRTDTQYF. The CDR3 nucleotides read TGTGCCAGCAGGGGGAGGCGAACAGATACGCAGTATTTT.

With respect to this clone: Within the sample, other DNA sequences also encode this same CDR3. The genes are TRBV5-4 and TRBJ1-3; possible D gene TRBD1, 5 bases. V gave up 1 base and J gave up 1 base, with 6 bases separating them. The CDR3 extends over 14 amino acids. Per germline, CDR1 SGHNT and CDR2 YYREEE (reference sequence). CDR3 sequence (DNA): TGTGCCAGCAGCTTGCAGGGTTCTGGAAACACCATATATTTT. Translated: CASSLQGSGNTIYF.

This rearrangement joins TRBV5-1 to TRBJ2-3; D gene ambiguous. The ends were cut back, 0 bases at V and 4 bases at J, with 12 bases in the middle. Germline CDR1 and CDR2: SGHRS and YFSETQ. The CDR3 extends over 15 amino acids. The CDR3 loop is CASSLERTAPDTQYF. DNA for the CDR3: TGCGCCAGCAGCTTGGAACGAACAGCCCCAGATACGCAGTATTTT.

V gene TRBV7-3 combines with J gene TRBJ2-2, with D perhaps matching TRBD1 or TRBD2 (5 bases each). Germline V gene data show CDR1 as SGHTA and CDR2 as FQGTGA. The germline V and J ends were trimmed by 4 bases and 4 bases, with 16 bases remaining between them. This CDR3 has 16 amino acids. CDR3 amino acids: CASSSKRDGPTGELFF. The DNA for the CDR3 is TGTGCCAGCAGCTCAAAACGGGACGGACCCACCGGGGAGCTGTTTTTT.

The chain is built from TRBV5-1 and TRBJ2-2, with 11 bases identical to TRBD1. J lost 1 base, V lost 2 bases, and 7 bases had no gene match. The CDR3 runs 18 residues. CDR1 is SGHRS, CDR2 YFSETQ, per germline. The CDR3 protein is CASSLPKGTGGNTGELFF. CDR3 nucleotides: TGCGCCAGCAGCTTACCGAAAGGGACAGGGGGGAACACCGGGGAGCTGTTTTTT.

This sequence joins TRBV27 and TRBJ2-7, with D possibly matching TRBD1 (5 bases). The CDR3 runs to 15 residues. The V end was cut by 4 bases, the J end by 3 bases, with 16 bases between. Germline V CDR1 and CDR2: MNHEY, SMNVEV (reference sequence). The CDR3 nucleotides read TGTGCCAGCAGTTCGCCCGCAGGGTCCCTCTACGAGCAGTACTTC. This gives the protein CASSSPAGSLYEQYF.

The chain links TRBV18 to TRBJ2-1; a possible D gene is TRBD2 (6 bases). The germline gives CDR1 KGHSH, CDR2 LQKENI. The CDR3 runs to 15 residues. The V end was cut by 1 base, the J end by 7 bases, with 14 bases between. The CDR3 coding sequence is TGTGCCAGCTCACCACTTACGGGGAGGAAAAATGAGCAGTTCTTC. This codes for CASSPLTGRKNEQFF.

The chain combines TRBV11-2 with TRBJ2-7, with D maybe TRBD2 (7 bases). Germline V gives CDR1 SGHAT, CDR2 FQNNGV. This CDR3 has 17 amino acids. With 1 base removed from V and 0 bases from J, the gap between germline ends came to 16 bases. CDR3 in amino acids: CASSLGGIRGGSYEQYF. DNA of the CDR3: TGTGCCAGCAGCTTAGGAGGGATTAGGGGGGGCTCCTACGAGCAGTACTTC.

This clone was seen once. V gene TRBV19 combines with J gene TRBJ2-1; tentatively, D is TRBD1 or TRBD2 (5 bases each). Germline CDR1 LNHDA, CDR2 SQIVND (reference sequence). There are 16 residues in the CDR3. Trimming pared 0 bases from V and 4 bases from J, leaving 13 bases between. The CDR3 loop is CASSIDGASSYNEQFF. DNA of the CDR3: TGTGCCAGTAGTATAGATGGGGCTAGCTCATACAATGAGCAGTTCTTC.

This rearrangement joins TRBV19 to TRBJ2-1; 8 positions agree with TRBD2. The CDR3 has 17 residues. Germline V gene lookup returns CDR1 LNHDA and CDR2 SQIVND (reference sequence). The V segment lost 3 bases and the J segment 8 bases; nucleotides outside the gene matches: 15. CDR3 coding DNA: TGTGCCAGTAGTATCGCCCCGCTCGGGAGGGCCTATTATGAGCAGTTCTTC. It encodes CASSIAPLGRAYYEQFF.

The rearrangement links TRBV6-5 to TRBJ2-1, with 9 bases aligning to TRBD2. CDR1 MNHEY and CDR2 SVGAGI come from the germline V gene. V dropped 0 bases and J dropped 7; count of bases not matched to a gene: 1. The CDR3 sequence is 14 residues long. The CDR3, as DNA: TGTGCCAGCAGTTACTCGACTAGCGGAAATGAGCAGTTCTTC. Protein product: CASSYSTSGNEQFF.

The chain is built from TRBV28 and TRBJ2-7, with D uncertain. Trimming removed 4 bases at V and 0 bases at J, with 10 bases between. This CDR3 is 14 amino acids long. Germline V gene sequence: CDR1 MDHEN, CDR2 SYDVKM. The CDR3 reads CASSSGPYSYEQYF. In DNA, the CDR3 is TGTGCCAGCAGTTCAGGTCCTTACTCCTACGAGCAGTACTTC. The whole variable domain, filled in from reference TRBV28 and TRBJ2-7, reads DVKVTQSSRYLVKRTGEKVFLECVQDMDHENMFWYRQDPGLGLRLIYFSYDVKMKEKGDIPEGYSVSREKKERFSLILESASTNQTSMYLCASSSGPYSYEQYFGPGTRLTVT.

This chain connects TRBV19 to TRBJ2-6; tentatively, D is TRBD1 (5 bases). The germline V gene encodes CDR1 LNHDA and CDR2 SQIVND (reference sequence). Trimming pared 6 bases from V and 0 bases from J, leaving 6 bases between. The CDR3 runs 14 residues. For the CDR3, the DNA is TGTGCCAGTAGGCAGGGCTCTGGGGCCAACGTCCTGACTTTC. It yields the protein CASRQGSGANVLTF.

As DNA, the CDR3 is TGCGCCAGCAGCTTGCCGGAGGGGGCGATTAATGAAAAACTGTTTTTT. It translates to CASSLPEGAINEKLFF. The rearrangement links TRBV5-1 to TRBJ1-4; 7 positions match TRBD1. Germline assignment: CDR1 SGHRS and CDR2 YFSETQ. CDR3 length equals 16 residues. Trimming at V came to 1 base and at J to 4 bases, leaving 7 bases not matched to a gene.

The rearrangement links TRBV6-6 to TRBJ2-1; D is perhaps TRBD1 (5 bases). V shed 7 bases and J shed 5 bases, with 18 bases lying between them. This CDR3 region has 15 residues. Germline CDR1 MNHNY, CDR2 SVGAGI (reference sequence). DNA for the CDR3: TGTGCCAGCACCCCCTTCCCTGGGGCTCACAATGAGCAGTTCTTC. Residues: CASTPFPGAHNEQFF.

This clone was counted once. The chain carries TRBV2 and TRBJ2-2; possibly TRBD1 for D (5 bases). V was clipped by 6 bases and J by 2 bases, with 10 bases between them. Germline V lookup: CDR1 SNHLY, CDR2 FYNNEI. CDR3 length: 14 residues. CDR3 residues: CASRVTVNTGELFF. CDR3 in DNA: TGTGCCAGCAGGGTGACAGTTAACACCGGGGAGCTGTTTTTT.

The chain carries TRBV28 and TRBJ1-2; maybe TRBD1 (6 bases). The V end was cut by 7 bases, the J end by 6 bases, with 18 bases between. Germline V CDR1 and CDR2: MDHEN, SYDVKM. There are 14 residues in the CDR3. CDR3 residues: CASNPGGWVNGYTF. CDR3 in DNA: TGTGCCAGCAACCCCGGGGGCTGGGTAAATGGCTACACCTTC.

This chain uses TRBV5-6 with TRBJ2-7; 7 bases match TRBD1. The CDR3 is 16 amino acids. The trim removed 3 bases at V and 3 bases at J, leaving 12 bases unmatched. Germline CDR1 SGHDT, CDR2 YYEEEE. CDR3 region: CASSSRSGQVFYEQYF. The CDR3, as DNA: TGTGCCAGCAGCTCAAGGTCAGGACAGGTCTTCTACGAGCAGTACTTC.